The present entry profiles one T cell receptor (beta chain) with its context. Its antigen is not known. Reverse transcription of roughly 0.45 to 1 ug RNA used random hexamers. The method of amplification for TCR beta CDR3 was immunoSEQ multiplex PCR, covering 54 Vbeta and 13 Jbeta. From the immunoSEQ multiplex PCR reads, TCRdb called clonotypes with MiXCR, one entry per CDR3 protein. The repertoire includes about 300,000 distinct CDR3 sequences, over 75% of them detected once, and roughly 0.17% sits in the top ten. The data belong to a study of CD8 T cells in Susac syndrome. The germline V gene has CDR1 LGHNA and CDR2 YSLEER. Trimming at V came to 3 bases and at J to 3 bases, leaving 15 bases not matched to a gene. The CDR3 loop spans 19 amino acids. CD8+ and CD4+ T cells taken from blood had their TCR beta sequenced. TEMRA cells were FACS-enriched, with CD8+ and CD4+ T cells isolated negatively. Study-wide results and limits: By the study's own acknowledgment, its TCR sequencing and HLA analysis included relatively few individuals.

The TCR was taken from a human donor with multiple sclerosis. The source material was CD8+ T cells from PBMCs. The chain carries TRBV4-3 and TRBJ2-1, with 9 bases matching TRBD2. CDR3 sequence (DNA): TGCGCCAGCAGCCAGGGTTCATTGACTAGCGGAAAGCACTACAATGAGCAGTTCTTC. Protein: CASSQGSLTSGKHYNEQFF.